Listed below are T cell receptor beta chains from one sample, sequenced in a study of blood T cell repertoires in COVID-19. Using immunoSEQ multiplex PCR, the repertoire was profiled, and TCRdb retains in-frame clones only, with some absent. The table has around 73,000 clones, over 60% seen once; the top ten hold under 2.5%. The specimen sequenced was peripheral blood. Source of these receptors: a man between 65 and 85 years old with COVID-19, enrolled during active disease. The CDR3 runs from the conserved cysteine through the conserved F or W.

j_call | v_call | cdr3_aa
TRBJ1-3 | TRBV15 | CATSRGVSGNTIYF
TRBJ1-1 | TRBV30 | CAWSVGGGQGMNTEAFF
TRBJ2-1 | TRBV19 | CASTLRGRDNEQFF
TRBJ2-7 | TRBV5-1 | CASSLETSYEQYF
TRBJ2-7 | TRBV27 | CASSFRDRRGGGQYF
TRBJ2-1 | TRBV30 | CASLSGQTGNEQFF
TRBJ2-1 | TRBV6-2/TRBV6-3 | CASSPTVLPGGNEQFF
TRBJ1-1 | TRBV7-9 | CATGLTNTEAFF
TRBJ1-1 | TRBV29-1 | CSATPALLMSTEAFF
TRBJ2-7 | TRBV9 | CASSVGQGAREQYF
TRBJ1-2 | TRBV28 | CASRRTGNYGYTF
TRBJ2-1 | TRBV4-3 | CASSQERTSFGTGLRDEQFF
TRBJ2-7 | TRBV27 | CASSFRTVEEQYF
TRBJ2-5 | TRBV5-6 | CASSPRTSGRGVQETQYF
TRBJ2-7 | TRBV7-3 | CASSSLAGGRYEQYF
TRBJ2-3 | TRBV28 | CASSPSGGRGDTQYF
TRBJ2-5 | TRBV11-2 | CADPGATGGSFCKETQYF
TRBJ1-2 | TRBV4-2 | CASSQRDRVDYGYTF
TRBJ1-1 | TRBV7-2 | CASSSQSGQGITEAFF
TRBJ1-2 | TRBV6-6 | CASSPTLNGYGYTF
TRBJ1-1 | TRBV5-1 | CASSPPSFMNTEAFF
TRBJ1-3 | TRBV9 | CASSPKASWGAGNTIYF
TRBJ1-5 | TRBV28 | CASRTGGNQPQHF
TRBJ2-7 | TRBV5-1 | CASSSIPLAGGRVNEQHF
TRBJ1-1 | TRBV30 | CAWIERQGYMNTEAFF
TRBJ1-2 | TRBV6-2/TRBV6-3 | CASSYHGTAVNYGYTF
TRBJ1-5 | TRBV19 | CASSGGTGRLSNQPQHF
TRBJ2-5 | TRBV5-1 | CASSLGTGEETQYF
TRBJ1-2 | TRBV28 | CASRGLGDYGYTF
TRBJ1-1 | TRBV5-1 | CASSLRTGETEAFF
TRBJ1-2 | TRBV5-1 | CASTPGAGRNYGYTF
TRBJ2-1 | TRBV7-2 | CASSLLGYNEQFF
TRBJ1-1 | TRBV5-4 | CASSSGQGDTEAFF
TRBJ2-3 | TRBV6-5 | CASSYVQAPYTQYF
TRBJ1-2 | TRBV28 | CASSETGFGYTF
TRBJ1-2 | TRBV6-5 | CASNQGPGLGGYTF
TRBJ2-2 | TRBV4-3 | CASSHGTSPGGPGELFF
TRBJ1-2 | TRBV24-1 | CATSQDTNYGYTF
TRBJ2-1 | TRBV6-1 | CASRREAGWAQFF
TRBJ2-2 | TRBV28 | CASSTRDRVYTGELFF
TRBJ1-2 | TRBV7-2 | CASSPRRGNYGYTF
TRBJ2-2 | TRBV7-3 | CASSSGGPNTGELFF
TRBJ1-1 | TRBV28 | CASSTSQGTEAFF
TRBJ2-1 | TRBV11-2 | CASSLSLVGGQFF
TRBJ1-4 | TRBV28 | CASSPTQRGEKLFF
TRBJ2-2 | TRBV29-1 | CSVGLSSHTGELFF
TRBJ2-1 | TRBV19 | CASSIQGAATMSSFPQFF
TRBJ2-6 | TRBV10-2 | CASSETTSGVSGANVLTF
TRBJ2-7 | TRBV27 | CASSWMGHSYEQYF
TRBJ1-4 | TRBV2 | CASSVGTGAEKLFF
TRBJ1-2 | TRBV15 | CATSRDRLVAGGYTF
TRBJ1-2 | TRBV5-1 | CASSSQDRVYGYTF
TRBJ2-3 | TRBV5-1 | CASSLGAGNTDTQYF